The T cell receptor beta chain described here comes from a study of OX40 agonist ivuxolimab in advanced cancers. The length of the CDR3 is 14 residues. Germline V CDR1 and CDR2: MNHEY, SMNVEV (reference sequence). The assay was immunoSEQ multiplex PCR, and TCRdb's table has in-frame clones only and misses some. The repertoire consists of about 84,000 clones, with 90% to 95% occurring once and the leading ten covering 9.5% to 12%. The sample consisted of CD4+ or CD8+ T cells sorted from blood, taken in a trial of the OX40 agonist ivuxolimab. The sequence came from an adult with an advanced solid tumor such as melanoma, head and neck, liver or kidney cancer. V is TRBV27 and J is TRBJ2-5; D may be TRBD2 (6 bases). With the DNA end fitting TRBJ2-7 better, the J assignment may be wrong. CDR3 loop: CASSLAASAYEQYF. CDR3 DNA: TGTGCCAGCAGCTTAGCGGCGAGCGCCTACGAGCAGTACTTC.